The rows below give T cell receptor beta chains drawn from one sample of a study of blood T cell repertoires in COVID-19. Sequencing used immunoSEQ multiplex PCR; TCRdb keeps in-frame clones, though not all of them. The sample lists around 240,000 clones; around 86% were seen once. Sequenced material: PBMCs or T cells enriched from blood (not recorded which). These receptors were obtained from a woman in her fifties or sixties who had recovered from COVID-19. Each CDR3 is given with its conserved first and last residue. D genes are given only for firm matches. Some rows mark clone size as missing; the rest say once, few, many or name a class of expanded clone.

v_gene: TRBV3-1/TRBV3-2; d_gene: TRBD1; j_gene: TRBJ1-4; abundance: NA; CDR3nt: TGTGCCAGCAGCCAATTCAGACAGGGCGACGAAAAACTGTTTTTT; CDR3aa: CASSQFRQGDEKLFF
v_gene: TRBV3-1/TRBV3-2; d_gene: NA; j_gene: TRBJ1-2; abundance: NA; CDR3nt: TGTGCCAGCAGCCAAGATCTGATCGATGGAGCCAACTATGGCTACACCTTC; CDR3aa: CASSQDLIDGANYGYTF
v_gene: TRBV15; d_gene: NA; j_gene: TRBJ2-7; abundance: NA; CDR3nt: TGTGCCACCAGCAGAGCTGGCAACTCCTACGAGCAGTACTTC; CDR3aa: CATSRAGNSYEQYF
v_gene: TRBV9; d_gene: NA; j_gene: TRBJ1-5; abundance: NA; CDR3nt: TGTGCCAGCAGCGTAGGGCCCGGGGAAGGCAATCAGCCCCAGCATTTT; CDR3aa: CASSVGPGEGNQPQHF
v_gene: TRBV5-4; d_gene: TRBD1; j_gene: TRBJ1-1; abundance: NA; CDR3nt: TGTGCCAGCAGCTTCCTTGACAGGGGGAACACTGAAGCTTTCTTT; CDR3aa: CASSFLDRGNTEAFF
v_gene: TRBV7-2; d_gene: NA; j_gene: TRBJ1-1; abundance: NA; CDR3nt: TGTGCCAGCACCAGATACGGGGTTAACACTGAAGCTTTCTTT; CDR3aa: CASTRYGVNTEAFF
v_gene: TRBV30; d_gene: NA; j_gene: TRBJ1-3; abundance: NA; CDR3nt: TGTGCCTGGAGTCCGATAGACTACTCTGGAAACACCATATATTTT; CDR3aa: CAWSPIDYSGNTIYF
v_gene: TRBV7-3; d_gene: TRBD1; j_gene: TRBJ1-1; abundance: NA; CDR3nt: TGTGCCAGCAGCTTCACCGGGACAGGGGGCGGAACTGAAGCTTTCTTT; CDR3aa: CASSFTGTGGGTEAFF
v_gene: TRBV13; d_gene: NA; j_gene: TRBJ2-5; abundance: NA; CDR3nt: TGTGCCAGCAGCTTAGCTCAGACCCAGTACTTC; CDR3aa: CASSLAQTQYF
v_gene: TRBV27; d_gene: NA; j_gene: TRBJ1-2; abundance: NA; CDR3nt: TGTGCCAGCAGTCCAGACAGCTATGGCTACACCTTC; CDR3aa: CASSPDSYGYTF
v_gene: TRBV28; d_gene: NA; j_gene: TRBJ1-1; abundance: NA; CDR3nt: TGTGCCAGCAGTCCGAACGCCCGGGAGAAAGCTTTCTTT; CDR3aa: CASSPNAREKAFF
v_gene: TRBV7-9; d_gene: NA; j_gene: TRBJ2-3; abundance: NA; CDR3nt: TGTGCCAGCAGCTTAGAGCGCGGGCAGTATTTT; CDR3aa: CASSLERGQYF
v_gene: TRBV19; d_gene: TRBD1; j_gene: TRBJ1-1; abundance: few; CDR3nt: TGTGCCAGTAGTAGCCCCGGGACAGGGAGTATTGAAGCTTTCTTT; CDR3aa: CASSSPGTGSIEAFF
v_gene: TRBV6-5; d_gene: TRBD1; j_gene: TRBJ1-2; abundance: NA; CDR3nt: TGTGCCAGCAGTATACGACAGGGGGCGGGAGGCTACACCTTC; CDR3aa: CASSIRQGAGGYTF
v_gene: TRBV7-9; d_gene: NA; j_gene: TRBJ2-2; abundance: once; CDR3nt: TGTGCCAGCAGCCGGACAAGGGCCCCCGGGGAGCTGTTTTTT; CDR3aa: CASSRTRAPGELFF
v_gene: TRBV25-1; d_gene: NA; j_gene: TRBJ2-2; abundance: few; CDR3nt: TGTGCCAGCAGTGAACAGGGCACCGGGGAGCTGTTTTTT; CDR3aa: CASSEQGTGELFF
v_gene: TRBV6-2/TRBV6-3; d_gene: TRBD1; j_gene: TRBJ1-5; abundance: NA; CDR3nt: TGTGCCAGCAGCGAACAGGGGGAGCCCCAGCATTTT; CDR3aa: CASSEQGEPQHF
v_gene: TRBV15; d_gene: TRBD1; j_gene: TRBJ1-6; abundance: few; CDR3nt: TGTGCCACCAGCAGACGGGGACAGGGGGGGAGCTCCTATAATTCACCCCTCCACTTT; CDR3aa: CATSRRGQGGSSYNSPLHF
v_gene: TRBV29-1; d_gene: NA; j_gene: TRBJ1-2; abundance: NA; CDR3nt: TGCAGCGTCGGACAGAGTAACTATGGCTACACCTTC; CDR3aa: CSVGQSNYGYTF
v_gene: TRBV4-2; d_gene: NA; j_gene: TRBJ1-1; abundance: NA; CDR3nt: TGTGCCAGCAGCAAAAATTCAGGAATAGGAATAACTGAAGCTTTCTTT; CDR3aa: CASSKNSGIGITEAFF
v_gene: TRBV7-3; d_gene: NA; j_gene: TRBJ2-3; abundance: NA; CDR3nt: TGTGCCAGCAGCTTTAACGCCGTCGGGGCGCAGTATTTT; CDR3aa: CASSFNAVGAQYF
v_gene: TRBV3-1/TRBV3-2; d_gene: NA; j_gene: TRBJ1-6; abundance: NA; CDR3nt: TGTGCCAGCAGCCAAGACGTCGGGGTTTATAATTCACCCCTCCACTTT; CDR3aa: CASSQDVGVYNSPLHF
v_gene: TRBV6-2/TRBV6-3; d_gene: NA; j_gene: TRBJ2-7; abundance: NA; CDR3nt: TGTGCCAGCAGTCACAGCCGGCGACAGGCGTCCTACGAGCAGTACTTC; CDR3aa: CASSHSRRQASYEQYF
v_gene: TRBV18; d_gene: NA; j_gene: TRBJ1-4; abundance: once; CDR3nt: TGTGCCAGCTCACCAACGACAGGAGGAGAAAAACTGTTTTTT; CDR3aa: CASSPTTGGEKLFF
v_gene: TRBV5-8; d_gene: TRBD1; j_gene: TRBJ2-2; abundance: NA; CDR3nt: TGTGCCAGCAGCGCCGGGGACAGGGGGCGATCCGGGGAGCTGTTTTTT; CDR3aa: CASSAGDRGRSGELFF